This entry features one TCR beta chain sequence. Its antigen is undetermined. TCRdb's table, derived via immunoSEQ multiplex PCR, lists solely in-frame clones and lacks some. The sample contains about 120,000 clones, 89% of which appear only once. This sample was taken from a study of cytomegalovirus exposure and HLA in healthy donors. Overall study results and limits: Rarity characterized most TCR sequences, yet some public TCRs appeared in many donors. The classifier reportedly diagnosed cytomegalovirus status with high sensitivity and specificity. The tendency of first-cohort TCR clusters to co-occur in the 120 or so validation repertoires was the finding of a later analysis. Researchers catalogued 160 or so TCR beta chains as cytomegalovirus-associated.

The origin of this receptor is a woman between 18 and 29 years old in good health and CMV-seronegative. The specimen sequenced was PBMCs.

CDR3 bases: TGTGCCAGCAGCTTAGATAGCAGCGGGGGGGCAAGAGATACGCAGTATTTT. Protein sequence: CASSLDSSGGARDTQYF. This chain joins TRBV11-3 and TRBJ2-3; 10 nucleotides line up with TRBD2. V lost 0 bases and J lost 5; bases outside the gene matches: 8. This CDR3 has 17 amino acids. Germline V CDR1 and CDR2: SGHNT, YENEEA.